The 15 T cell receptor beta chains listed next were all sequenced from one sample in a study of molecular identifiers for immune sequencing clone quantification. TCRdb analysed the PCR reads with MiXCR anew, one entry per CDR3 protein. The sample carries more than 300,000 distinct CDR3 sequences, 20% to 25% recorded once. Sequences were obtained from naive CD8+ T cells from blood, with Jurkat cell RNA spiked in. Sample subset: FACS-sorted CD8+CD4-CCR7+CD45RA+ naive T cells. The receptor set was obtained from a human donor in good health. Some libraries in this study had Jurkat cell RNA spiked in.

This clonotype was seen a few times. This sequence joins TRBV6-2 or TRBV6-3 and TRBJ2-7; 9 nucleotides align to TRBD1. J gave up 0 bases and V 2 bases, and 2 bases lay outside the gene matches. The CDR3 runs to 15 residues. Germline values: CDR1 MNHEY, CDR2 SVGEGT. CDR3 sequence: CASSYGTGSSYEQYF. In DNA, the CDR3 is TGTGCCAGCAGTTACGGGACAGGGAGCTCCTACGAGCAGTACTTC.

The V gene is TRBV7-9, the J gene TRBJ2-5; perhaps TRBD2 as D (5 bases). Germline V gene lookup returns CDR1 SEHNR and CDR2 FQNEAQ (reference sequence). V gave up 0 bases and J gave up 0 bases, with 11 bases separating them. This CDR3 has 16 residues. The CDR3 spells CASSLAGSVYQETQYF. The CDR3 DNA reads as TGTGCCAGCAGCTTAGCAGGTAGCGTTTACCAAGAGACCCAGTACTTC.

The table lists this clonotype with many counts. V gene TRBV7-9 combines with J gene TRBJ1-1, with D hard to call. CDR1 SEHNR and CDR2 FQNEAQ come from the germline V gene (reference sequence). This CDR3 spans 13 amino acids. V lost 5 bases, J lost 11 bases, and 18 bases lay in between. The CDR3 coding sequence is TGTGCCAGCAGCCCCGCCTCGGAGAGGAGGGCTTTCTTT. Its protein product is CASSPASERRAFF. The full variable domain, in which reference TRBV7-9 and TRBJ1-1 provide the parts outside the CDR3, is DTGVSQNPRHKITKRGQNVTFRCDPISEHNRLYWYRQTLGQGPEFLTYFQNEAQLEKSRLLSDRFSAERPKGSFSTLEIQRTEQGDSAMYLCASSPASERRAFFGQGTRLTVV.

In this sample, this clonotype turned up many times. The V gene is TRBV24-1, the J gene TRBJ2-1, with D possibly TRBD2 on 5 matching bases. Trimming stripped 0 bases from V and 3 bases from J, with 5 bases between. Germline V gives CDR1 KGHDR, CDR2 SFDVKD. The CDR3 sequence is 14 residues long. The CDR3 DNA is TGTGCCACCAGTGATTTGCGGGACTACAATGAGCAGTTCTTC. It translates to CATSDLRDYNEQFF.

The table lists this clonotype with many counts. This chain joins TRBV7-2 and TRBJ2-3, with D possibly being TRBD2 (7 bases). Germline assignment: CDR1 SGHTA and CDR2 FQGNSA. The CDR3 totals 17 residues. The V gene lost 2 bases and the J gene lost 6 bases, with 21 bases spanning the gap. CDR3 in amino acids: CASSLYHPGGLADTQYF. In DNA form, the CDR3 reads TGTGCCAGCAGCTTATACCATCCGGGGGGCCTTGCCGATACGCAGTATTTT. The variable domain in full, with the rest retrieved from reference TRBV7-2 and TRBJ2-3, is GAGVSQSPSNKVTEKGKDVELRCDPISGHTALYWYRQSLGQGLEFLIYFQGNSAPDKSGLPSDRFSAERTGGSVSTLTIQRTQQEDSAVYLCASSLYHPGGLADTQYFGPGTRLTVL.

This clonotype was recorded many times. This chain connects TRBV29-1 to TRBJ2-3, with 14 bases fitting TRBD2. V trimming: 8 bases; J trimming: 5 bases; junction bases outside the gene matches: 6. CDR1 and CDR2 from the germline V gene are SQVTM and ANQGSEA. The CDR3 spans 14 residues. The CDR3 bases are TGCAGCCTTATGGGACTAGCGGGAGAAGATACGCAGTATTTT. Its translation: CSLMGLAGEDTQYF.

In this sample, this clonotype turned up many times. The genes are TRBV11-2 and TRBJ2-7; no clear D gene. The ends were cut back, 1 base at V and 5 bases at J, with 9 bases in the middle. CDR3 length: 13 amino acids. Per the germline V gene, CDR1 is SGHAT and CDR2 is FQNNGV. CDR3 nucleotides: TGTGCCAGCAGCTTAGCGTTGACCAACGAGCAGTACTTC. Translated, it gives CASSLALTNEQYF.

This clonotype was detected only a few times. The rearrangement joins TRBV14 to TRBJ2-2, with D possibly TRBD1 on 6 matching bases. V was clipped by 3 bases and J by 3 bases, with 11 bases between them. The CDR3 covers 15 residues. The germline CDR1 and CDR2 sequences are SGHDN and FVKESK. This CDR3 reads CASSHRGHYTGELFF. CDR3 bases: TGTGCCAGCAGCCACAGGGGCCACTACACCGGGGAGCTGTTTTTT. The variable domain in full, completed from reference TRBV14 and TRBJ2-2, reads EAGVTQFPSHSVIEKGQTVTLRCDPISGHDNLYWYRRVMGKEIKFLLHFVKESKQDESGMPNNRFLAERTGGTYSTLKVQPAELEDSGVYFCASSHRGHYTGELFFGEGSRLTVL.

This clonotype appeared many times. The chain uses TRBV6-5 and TRBJ2-3; D unclear. This CDR3 has 13 residues. Trimming took 4 bases from V and 5 from J, leaving 10 bases between them. Germline V lookup: CDR1 MNHEY, CDR2 SVGAGI. CDR3 bases: TGTGCCAGCAGTTCCGAGCTGAGAGATACGCAGTATTTT. Protein sequence: CASSSELRDTQYF.

Notes on this clonotype: This may be a read error, as it is one base from a much larger clone. This chain links TRBV4-3 with TRBJ2-7; D gene unclear. The CDR3 is 16 amino acids. Germline lookup yields CDR1 LGHNA and CDR2 YSLEER. The CDR3 loop is CASSQAPRSPTYERYF. The CDR3 nucleotides are TGCGCCAGCAGCCAAGCCCCTCGGAGCCCAACCTACGAGCGGTACTTC.

This clonotype was observed once. This may be a read error, as it is one base from a much larger clone. The rearrangement uses TRBV2 and TRBJ2-7, with TRBD1 as a possible D gene (5 bases). Germline CDR1 and CDR2: SNHLY and FYNNEI. CDR3 length equals 12 residues. V was clipped by 6 bases and J by 12 bases, with 18 bases between them. The CDR3 here is CASRDIVKTRYF. Here the CDR3 DNA reads TGTGCCAGCAGGGACATAGTTAAGACCCGGTACTTC.

The table lists this clonotype with many counts. V and J are TRBV4-1 and TRBJ2-7; possible D gene TRBD2, 6 bases. CDR3 length equals 14 residues. CDR1 and CDR2 (germline): MGHRA, YSYEKL. V dropped 1 base and J dropped 1 base, with 8 bases sitting between them. CDR3 nucleotides: TGCGCCAGCAGCCAAGCCCGGGGGTCCTACGAGCAGTACTTC. Its protein product is CASSQARGSYEQYF.

This clonotype was observed many times. The gene calls are TRBV15 and TRBJ2-1; TRBD2 might be the D (7 bases). CDR1 is LNHNV, CDR2 YYDKDF, per germline (reference sequence). The CDR3 is 16 residues long. The V end was cut by 2 bases, the J end by 4 bases, with 15 bases between. The CDR3 loop reads CATSRTRGLKYNEQFF. Written as DNA, the CDR3 is TGTGCCACCAGCAGAACGCGGGGGCTTAAGTACAATGAGCAGTTCTTC. The whole variable domain, remainder taken from reference TRBV15 and TRBJ2-1, is DAMVIQNPRYQVTQFGKPVTLSCSQTLNHNVMYWYQQKSSQAPKLLFHYYDKDFNNEADTPDNFQSRRPNTSFCFLDIRSPGLGDTAMYLCATSRTRGLKYNEQFFGPGTRLTVL.

This clonotype has ten or more counts. This chain joins TRBV29-1 and TRBJ1-5; D gene unclear. V was clipped by 3 bases and J by 2 bases, with 8 bases between them. This CDR3 has 13 amino acids. Per the germline V gene, CDR1 is SQVTM and CDR2 is ANQGSEA. CDR3 region: CSVELGGNQPQHF. CDR3 nucleotide sequence: TGCAGCGTTGAGTTGGGTGGCAATCAGCCCCAGCATTTT.

There are a few counts of this clonotype. The chain combines TRBV7-6 with TRBJ2-7, with D perhaps matching TRBD1 (6 bases). CDR1 is SGHVS, CDR2 FNYEAQ, per germline. V lost 8 bases to trimming and J lost 7 bases, with 18 bases between them. The CDR3 has 13 residues. CDR3 bases: TGTGCCAGCGGCTACACGGACAGCGTTGAGCAGTACTTC. This sequence encodes CASGYTDSVEQYF.